These T cell receptor beta chains were read from a single sample in a study of monozygotic twins with inflammatory bowel disease. From its re-call of the 5' RACE reads, TCRdb lists each CDR3 protein once, without DNA. In total, the table holds 350,000 to 400,000 distinct CDR3 sequences. The sequenced sample was blood. These receptors were collected from a human donor with ulcerative colitis or Crohn's disease, or a healthy co-twin of an affected twin (not recorded which). CDR3s include the opening cysteine and the closing phenylalanine or tryptophan.

v_gene	j_gene	CDR3aa
TRBV7-9	TRBJ1-1	CASSLTSLNTEAFF
TRBV6-1	TRBJ2-7	CASTDGTGLYEQYF
TRBV11-2	TRBJ2-5	CASSLFQVETETQYF
TRBV20-1	TRBJ2-1	CSAFLAGGSNEQFF
TRBV20-1	TRBJ2-7	CSARWRGGRNEQYF
TRBV6-5	TRBJ2-7	CASRALLPPEQYF
TRBV6-2/TRBV6-3	TRBJ2-7	CASSYSGGSFYEQYF
TRBV3-1	TRBJ2-3	CASRSSTDTQYF
TRBV3-1	TRBJ2-1	CATRLGGASPLGFNEQFF
TRBV7-2	TRBJ1-1	CASSEASGTTEAFF
TRBV5-1	TRBJ2-1	CASSLEFSQNEQFF
TRBV29-1	TRBJ2-3	CSVEDPGAKVIDTQYF
TRBV12-3/TRBV12-4	TRBJ2-5	CASSLQGAKETQYF
TRBV30	TRBJ2-2	CAWSGSGELFF
TRBV12-3/TRBV12-4	TRBJ1-1	CASRTAAEAFF
TRBV7-2	TRBJ2-3	CASSSRPRRGTDTQYF